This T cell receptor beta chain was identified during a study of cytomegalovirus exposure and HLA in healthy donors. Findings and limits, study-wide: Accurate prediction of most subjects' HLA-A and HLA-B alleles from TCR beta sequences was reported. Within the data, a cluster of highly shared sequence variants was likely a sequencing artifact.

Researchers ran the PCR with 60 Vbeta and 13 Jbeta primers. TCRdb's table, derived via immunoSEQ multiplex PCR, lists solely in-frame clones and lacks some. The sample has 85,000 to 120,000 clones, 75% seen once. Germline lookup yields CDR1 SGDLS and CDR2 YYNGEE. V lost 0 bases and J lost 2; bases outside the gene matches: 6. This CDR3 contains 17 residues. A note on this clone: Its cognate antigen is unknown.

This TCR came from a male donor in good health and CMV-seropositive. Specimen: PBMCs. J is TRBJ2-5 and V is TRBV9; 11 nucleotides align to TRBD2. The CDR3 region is CASSVGTSGGRQETQYF. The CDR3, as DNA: TGTGCCAGCAGCGTAGGAACTAGCGGGGGTAGGCAAGAGACCCAGTACTTC.